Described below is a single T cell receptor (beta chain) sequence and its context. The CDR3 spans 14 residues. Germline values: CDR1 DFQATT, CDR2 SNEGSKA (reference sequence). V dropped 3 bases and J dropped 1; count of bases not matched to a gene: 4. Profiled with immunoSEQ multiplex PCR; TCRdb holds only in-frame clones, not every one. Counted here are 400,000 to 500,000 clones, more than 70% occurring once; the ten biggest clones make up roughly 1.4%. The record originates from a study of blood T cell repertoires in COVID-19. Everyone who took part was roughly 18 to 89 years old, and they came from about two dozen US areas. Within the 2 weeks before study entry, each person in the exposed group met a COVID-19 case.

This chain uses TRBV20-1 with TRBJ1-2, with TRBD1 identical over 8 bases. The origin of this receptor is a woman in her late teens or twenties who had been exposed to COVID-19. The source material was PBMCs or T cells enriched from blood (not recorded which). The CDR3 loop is CSASDRGFNYGYTF. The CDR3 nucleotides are TGCAGTGCTAGTGACAGGGGTTTTAACTATGGCTACACCTTC.